Listed below are T cell receptor beta chains from one sample, sequenced in a study of tumor and adjacent non-tumor tissue in lung cancer. Via MiXCR, TCRdb re-called the multiplex PCR reads, giving one row per CDR3 protein. Of about 140,000 distinct CDR3 sequences listed, 66% are singletons. The sequencing input was lung tumor tissue. These receptors came from a man in his 60s with small cell lung cancer. The CDR3 runs from the conserved cysteine through the conserved F or W. The D gene is left open where the match is weak. Expanded clones get a size class; other rows say once, few or many, or leave the size out.

D | J | size | V | DNA | CDR3
- | TRBJ2-1 | - | TRBV6-5 | TGTGCCAACATCCTATTGGACGGGGACGTCCATGAGCAGTTCTTC | CANILLDGDVHEQFF
- | TRBJ2-3 | - | TRBV6-1 | TGTGCCAGCAGTGAATTGGTGGGAGGGGGCTCAGATACGCAGTATTTT | CASSELVGGGSDTQYF
TRBD1 | TRBJ1-2 | many | TRBV20-1 | TGCAGTGCTAGCCCCCTCCGACAGGGTGGCTATGGCTACACCTTC | CSASPLRQGGYGYTF
TRBD2 | TRBJ2-7 | - | TRBV12-3/TRBV12-4 | TGTGTCAGCAGCCTAGATACTAGCGCTACCTACGAGCAGTACTTC | CVSSLDTSATYEQYF
- | TRBJ1-6 | - | TRBV20-1 | TGCAGTGCTAGGTCGGGGAAGGAGCGATATAATTCACTCTTCCACTTT | CSARSGKERYNSLFHF
- | TRBJ1-1 | few | TRBV11-2 | TGTGCCAGCAGCTTAGGTTTCGGAGGGAACATTGAGGCTTTCTTT | CASSLGFGGNIEAFF
TRBD2 | TRBJ2-7 | - | TRBV11-2 | TGTACCAGCAGTTTAGGCCTAGCGGGCAACGAGCAGTACTTC | CTSSLGLAGNEQYF
TRBD2 | TRBJ2-2 | few | TRBV5-1 | TGCGCCAGCAGCCCGGGACTAGCGGGAGTAACCGGGGAGCTGTTTTTT | CASSPGLAGVTGELFF
TRBD2 | TRBJ2-2 | few | TRBV12-3/TRBV12-4 | TGTGCCAGCAGTTTCGGACTAGAATCCGGGGAGCTGTTTTTT | CASSFGLESGELFF
- | TRBJ2-2 | - | TRBV5-5 | TGTGTCAGCAGGGCAGGCGGGACCGGGGAGCTGTTTTTT | CVSRAGGTGELFF
- | TRBJ1-1 | - | TRBV6-2/TRBV6-3 | TGTGGCAACAGTTACCGGCCACACACTGAAGCTTTCTTT | CGNSYRPHTEAFF
TRBD1 | TRBJ2-2 | - | TRBV11-1 | TGTGACGGCAGCTCCCCGGACAGGGTAGACACCGGGGAGTTGTTTTTT | CDGSSPDRVDTGELFF
TRBD2 | TRBJ2-3 | once | TRBV29-1 | TGCACCGTAGAGGCGGGAGCGGCAGATACGCGGTATTTT | CTVEAGAADTRYF
- | TRBJ2-7 | many | TRBV29-1 | TGCAGCGTTGTCAAGGGCTTCAACGAGCAGTACTTC | CSVVKGFNEQYF
- | TRBJ1-6 | few | TRBV12-3/TRBV12-4 | TGTGCCAGCAGCGCCGGGCTGGGGGGATCACCCCTCCACTTT | CASSAGLGGSPLHF
- | TRBJ2-7 | - | TRBV7-8 | TGTGCCAGCAGCTTAGGTCTGTCCTACGAGCAGTACTTC | CASSLGLSYEQYF
- | TRBJ1-2 | - | TRBV4-2 | TGTGCCAGCAGCCAAGGTTCAGGCTTGACCTCTTCTAACTATGGCTCCACCTTC | CASSQGSGLTSSNYGSTF
- | TRBJ1-6 | once | TRBV4-2 | TGTGCCACCAGCCAATGGGGGATAGGTTCACCCCTCCACTTT | CATSQWGIGSPLHF
- | TRBJ2-1 | - | TRBV11-3 | TGTGCCAGCAAAACAGGCGGTGAGCAGTTCTTC | CASKTGGEQFF
TRBD1 | TRBJ2-3 | - | TRBV11-1 | TGTGCCAGCAGCTCGACAGGGATAGGAAGCACAGAAACCCAGTATTTT | CASSSTGIGSTETQYF